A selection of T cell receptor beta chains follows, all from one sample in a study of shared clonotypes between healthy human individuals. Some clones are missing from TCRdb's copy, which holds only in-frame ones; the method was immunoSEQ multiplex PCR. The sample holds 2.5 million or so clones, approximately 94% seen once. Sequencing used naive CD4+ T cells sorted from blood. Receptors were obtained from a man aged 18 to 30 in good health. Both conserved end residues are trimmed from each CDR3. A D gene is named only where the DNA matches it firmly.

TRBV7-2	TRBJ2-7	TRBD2	ASSLSGGAYEQY
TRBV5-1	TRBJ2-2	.	ASSLVGRTNSGELF
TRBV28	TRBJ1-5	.	ASSSGGVSLLLTSNQPQH
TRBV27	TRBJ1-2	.	ASSPDRFYGYT
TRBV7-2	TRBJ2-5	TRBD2	ASSLGGGAVETQY
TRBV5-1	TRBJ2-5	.	ASSLGDKQETQY
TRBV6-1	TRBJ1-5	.	ASSLGGGNQPQH
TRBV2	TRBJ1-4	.	ASSDKGPANEKLF
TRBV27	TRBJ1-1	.	ASSPRGRLLNTEAF
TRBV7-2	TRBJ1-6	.	ASSTEGGTLNSPLH
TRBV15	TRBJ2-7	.	ATSVSSYEQY
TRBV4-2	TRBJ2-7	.	ASSQAWMDSSYEQY
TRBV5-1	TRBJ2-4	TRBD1	ASSVDRGPKNIQY
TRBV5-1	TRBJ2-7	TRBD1	ASSQGTAGGEQY